This T cell receptor beta chain was identified during a study of blood T cell repertoires in COVID-19. Study overall: Nucleic acid was either cDNA or gDNA, and it came from T cells, B-cell-depleted T cells, or PBMCs.

CDR1 is SGHTA, CDR2 FQGTGA, per germline. The germline V and J ends were trimmed by 5 bases and 1 base, with 8 bases remaining between them. This CDR3 contains 13 residues. TCRdb keeps only in-frame clones here, not all; method: immunoSEQ multiplex PCR. Of nearly 200,000 clones in the sample, around four fifths are singletons; the top ten hold roughly 20%. The genes are TRBV7-3 and TRBJ1-1, with D tentatively TRBD1 (5 bases). The clonotype was recovered from a human donor in a cohort sampled during active COVID-19. Sequencing was done on a sample of peripheral blood. The chain's CDR3 is CASSPDTNTEAFF. CDR3 bases: TGTGCCAGCAGCCCGGACACGAACACTGAAGCTTTCTTT.